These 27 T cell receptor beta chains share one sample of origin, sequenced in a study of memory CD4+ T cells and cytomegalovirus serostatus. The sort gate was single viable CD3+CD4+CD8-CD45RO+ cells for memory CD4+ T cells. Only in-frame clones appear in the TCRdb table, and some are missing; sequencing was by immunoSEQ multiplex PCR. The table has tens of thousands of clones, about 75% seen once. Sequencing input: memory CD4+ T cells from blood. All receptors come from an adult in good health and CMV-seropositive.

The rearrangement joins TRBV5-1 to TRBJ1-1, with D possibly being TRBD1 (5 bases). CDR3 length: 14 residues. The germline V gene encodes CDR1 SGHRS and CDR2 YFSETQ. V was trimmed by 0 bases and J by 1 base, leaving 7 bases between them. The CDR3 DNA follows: TGCGCCAGCAGCTTGGATGGGGCGAACACTGAAGCTTTCTTT. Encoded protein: CASSLDGANTEAFF.

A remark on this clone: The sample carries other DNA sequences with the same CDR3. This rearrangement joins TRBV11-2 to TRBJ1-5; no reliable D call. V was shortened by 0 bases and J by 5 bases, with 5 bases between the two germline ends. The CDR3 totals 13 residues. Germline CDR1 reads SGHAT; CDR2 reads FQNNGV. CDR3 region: CASSLERDQPQHF. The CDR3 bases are TGTGCCAGCAGCTTAGAGCGGGATCAGCCCCAGCATTTT.

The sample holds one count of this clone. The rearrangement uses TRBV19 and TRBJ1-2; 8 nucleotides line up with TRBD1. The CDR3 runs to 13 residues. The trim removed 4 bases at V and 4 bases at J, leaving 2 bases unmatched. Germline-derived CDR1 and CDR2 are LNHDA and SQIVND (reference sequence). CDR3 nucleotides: TGTGCCAGTAGTAAGGACAGGGTCTATGGCTACACCTTC. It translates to CASSKDRVYGYTF.

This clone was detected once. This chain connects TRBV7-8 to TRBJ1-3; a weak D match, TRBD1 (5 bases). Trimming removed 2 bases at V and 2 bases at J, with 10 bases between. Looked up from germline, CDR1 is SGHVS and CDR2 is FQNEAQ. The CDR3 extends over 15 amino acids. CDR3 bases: TGTGCCAGCAGCTTACCAGGGTTTGCTGGAAACACCATATATTTT. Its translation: CASSLPGFAGNTIYF.

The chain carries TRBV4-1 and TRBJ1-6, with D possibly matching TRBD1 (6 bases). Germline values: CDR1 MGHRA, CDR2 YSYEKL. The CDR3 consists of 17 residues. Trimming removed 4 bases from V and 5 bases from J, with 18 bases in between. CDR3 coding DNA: TGCGCCAGCAGCCTTCAAAGTGCCAGGGACAATAATTCACCCCTCCACTTT. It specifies CASSLQSARDNNSPLHF.

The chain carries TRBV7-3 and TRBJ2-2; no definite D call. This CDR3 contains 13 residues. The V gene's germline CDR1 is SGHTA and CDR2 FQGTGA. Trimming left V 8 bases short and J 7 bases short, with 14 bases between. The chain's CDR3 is CASASYEGGELFF. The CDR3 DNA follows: TGTGCCAGCGCCTCCTACGAAGGCGGGGAGCTGTTTTTT.

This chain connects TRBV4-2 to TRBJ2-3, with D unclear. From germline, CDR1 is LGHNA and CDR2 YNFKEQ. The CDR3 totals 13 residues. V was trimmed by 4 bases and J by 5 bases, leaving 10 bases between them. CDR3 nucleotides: TGTGCCAGCAGCCCCCAGAGAGTAGATACGCAGTATTTT. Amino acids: CASSPQRVDTQYF.

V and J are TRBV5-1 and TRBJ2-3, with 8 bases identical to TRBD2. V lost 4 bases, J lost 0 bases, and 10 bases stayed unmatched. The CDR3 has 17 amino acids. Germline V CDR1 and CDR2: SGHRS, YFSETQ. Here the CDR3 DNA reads TGCGCCAGCAGCCGGGGACTAGAGCTCCAGAGCACAGATACGCAGTATTTT. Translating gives CASSRGLELQSTDTQYF.

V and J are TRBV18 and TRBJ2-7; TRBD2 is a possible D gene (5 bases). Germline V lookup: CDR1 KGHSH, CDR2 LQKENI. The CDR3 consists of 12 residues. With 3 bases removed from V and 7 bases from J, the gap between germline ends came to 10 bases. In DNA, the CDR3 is TGTGCCAGCTCACCCCGAGGGTTAGAGCAGTACTTC. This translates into CASSPRGLEQYF.

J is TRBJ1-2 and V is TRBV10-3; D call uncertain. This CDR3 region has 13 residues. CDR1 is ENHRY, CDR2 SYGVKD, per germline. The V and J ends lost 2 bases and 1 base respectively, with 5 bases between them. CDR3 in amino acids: CAISEGFNYGYTF. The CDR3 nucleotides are TGTGCCATCAGTGAGGGGTTTAACTATGGCTACACCTTC.

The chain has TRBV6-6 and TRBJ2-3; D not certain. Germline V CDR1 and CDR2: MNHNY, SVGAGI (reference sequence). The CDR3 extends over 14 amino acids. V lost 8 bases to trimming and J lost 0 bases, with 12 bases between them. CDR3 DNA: TGTGCCAGCGGGTTCTATGGCAGCACAGATACGCAGTATTTT. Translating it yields CASGFYGSTDTQYF.

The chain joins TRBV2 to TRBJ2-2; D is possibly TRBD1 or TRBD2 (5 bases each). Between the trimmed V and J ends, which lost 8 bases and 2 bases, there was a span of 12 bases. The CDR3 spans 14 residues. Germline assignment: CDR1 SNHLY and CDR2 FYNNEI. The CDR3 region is CASVLGGNTGELFF. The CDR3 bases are TGTGCCAGCGTTCTTGGGGGAAACACCGGGGAGCTGTTTTTT.

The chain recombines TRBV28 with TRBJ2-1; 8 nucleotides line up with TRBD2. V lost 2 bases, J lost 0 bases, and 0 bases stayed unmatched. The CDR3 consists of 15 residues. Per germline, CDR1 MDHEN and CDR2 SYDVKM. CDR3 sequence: CASSLAGGSYNEQFF. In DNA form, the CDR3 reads TGTGCCAGCAGTTTAGCGGGGGGCTCCTACAATGAGCAGTTCTTC.

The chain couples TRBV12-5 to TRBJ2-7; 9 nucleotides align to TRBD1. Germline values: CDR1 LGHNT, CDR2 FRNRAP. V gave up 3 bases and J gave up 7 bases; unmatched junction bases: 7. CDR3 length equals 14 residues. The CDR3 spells CASGFGTGMREQYF. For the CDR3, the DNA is TGTGCTAGTGGTTTCGGGACAGGGATGAGGGAGCAGTACTTC.

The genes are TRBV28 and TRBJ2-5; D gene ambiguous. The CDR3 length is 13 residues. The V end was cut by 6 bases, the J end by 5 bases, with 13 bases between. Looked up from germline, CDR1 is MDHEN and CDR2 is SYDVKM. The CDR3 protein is CASSPSDSETQYF. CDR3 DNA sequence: TGTGCCAGCAGCCCGAGTGATTCGGAGACCCAGTACTTC.

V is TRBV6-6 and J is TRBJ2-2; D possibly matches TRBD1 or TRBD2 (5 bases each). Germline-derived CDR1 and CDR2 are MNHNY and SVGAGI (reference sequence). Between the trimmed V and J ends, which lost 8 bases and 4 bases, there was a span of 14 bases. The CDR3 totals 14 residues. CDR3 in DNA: TGTGCCAGCCGGACGGGACCTCTCACCGGGGAGCTGTTTTTT. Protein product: CASRTGPLTGELFF.

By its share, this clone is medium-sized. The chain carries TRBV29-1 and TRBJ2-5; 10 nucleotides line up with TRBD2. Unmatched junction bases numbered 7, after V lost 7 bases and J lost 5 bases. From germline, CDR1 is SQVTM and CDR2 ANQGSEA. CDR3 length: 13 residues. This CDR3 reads CSALAGVGETQYF. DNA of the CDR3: TGCAGCGCCCTAGCGGGGGTGGGGGAGACCCAGTACTTC.

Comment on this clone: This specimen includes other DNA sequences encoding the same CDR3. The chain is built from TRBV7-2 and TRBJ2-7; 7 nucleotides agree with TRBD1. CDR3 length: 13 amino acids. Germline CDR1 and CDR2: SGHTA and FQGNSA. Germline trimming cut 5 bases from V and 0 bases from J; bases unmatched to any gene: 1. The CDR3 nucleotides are TGTGCCAGCAGCGACAGGGACTCCTACGAGCAGTACTTC. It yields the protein CASSDRDSYEQYF.

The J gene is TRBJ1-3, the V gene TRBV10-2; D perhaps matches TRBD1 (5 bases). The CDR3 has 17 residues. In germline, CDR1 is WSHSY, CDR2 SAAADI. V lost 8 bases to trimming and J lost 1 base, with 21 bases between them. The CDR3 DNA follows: TGCGCCAGCTTGGGCTCGTTTGGGACTGGGTCTGGAAACACCATATATTTT. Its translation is CASLGSFGTGSGNTIYF.

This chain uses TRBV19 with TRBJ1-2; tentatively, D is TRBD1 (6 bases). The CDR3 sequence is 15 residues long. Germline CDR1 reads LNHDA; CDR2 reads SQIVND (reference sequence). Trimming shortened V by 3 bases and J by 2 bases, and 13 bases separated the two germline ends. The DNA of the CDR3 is TGTGCCAGTAGTATCCCGGCAGGGGAGAACTATGGCTACACCTTC. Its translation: CASSIPAGENYGYTF.

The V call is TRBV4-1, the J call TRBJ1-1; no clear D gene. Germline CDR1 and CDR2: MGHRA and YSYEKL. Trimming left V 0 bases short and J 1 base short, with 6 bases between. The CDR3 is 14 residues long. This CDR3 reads CASSQDHGNTEAFF. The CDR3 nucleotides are TGCGCCAGCAGCCAAGATCACGGGAACACTGAAGCTTTCTTT.

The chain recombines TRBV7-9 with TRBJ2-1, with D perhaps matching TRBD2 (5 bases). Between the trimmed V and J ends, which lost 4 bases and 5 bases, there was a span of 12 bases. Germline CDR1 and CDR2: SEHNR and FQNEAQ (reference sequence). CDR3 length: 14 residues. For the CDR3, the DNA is TGTGCCAGCAGCTCCTGGACTGGCAACAATGAGCAGTTCTTC. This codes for CASSSWTGNNEQFF.

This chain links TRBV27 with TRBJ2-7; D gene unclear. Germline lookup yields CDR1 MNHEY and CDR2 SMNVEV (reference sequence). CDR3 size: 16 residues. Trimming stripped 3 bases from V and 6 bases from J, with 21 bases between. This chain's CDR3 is CASSFTHGLVGVEQYF. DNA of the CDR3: TGTGCCAGCAGTTTTACTCACGGGCTAGTTGGTGTCGAGCAGTACTTC.

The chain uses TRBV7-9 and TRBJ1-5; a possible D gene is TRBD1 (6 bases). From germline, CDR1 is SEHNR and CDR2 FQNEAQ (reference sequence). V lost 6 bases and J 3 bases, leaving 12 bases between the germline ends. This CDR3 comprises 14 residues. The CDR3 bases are TGTGCCAGCAGTTCCTACAGGGACAATCAGCCCCAGCATTTT. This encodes CASSSYRDNQPQHF.

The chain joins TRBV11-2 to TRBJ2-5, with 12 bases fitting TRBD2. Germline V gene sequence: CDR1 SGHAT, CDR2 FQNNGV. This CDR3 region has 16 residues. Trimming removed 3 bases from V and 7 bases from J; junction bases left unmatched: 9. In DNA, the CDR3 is TGTGCCAGCAGCTTCCCTAGCGGGGGGGCCCGAGGGACCCAGTACTTC. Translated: CASSFPSGGARGTQYF. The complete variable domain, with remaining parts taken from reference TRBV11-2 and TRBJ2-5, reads EAGVAQSPRYKIIEKRQSVAFWCNPISGHATLYWYQQILGQGPKLLIQFQNNGVVDDSQLPKDRFSAERLKGVDSTLKIQPAKLEDSAVYLCASSFPSGGARGTQYFGPGTRLLVL.

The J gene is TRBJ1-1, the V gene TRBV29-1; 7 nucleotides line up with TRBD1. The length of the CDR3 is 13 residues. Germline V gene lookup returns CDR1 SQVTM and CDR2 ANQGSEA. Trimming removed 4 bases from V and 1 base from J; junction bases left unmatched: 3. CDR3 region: CSVGKGANTEAFF. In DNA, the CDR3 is TGCAGCGTTGGTAAGGGGGCGAACACTGAAGCTTTCTTT. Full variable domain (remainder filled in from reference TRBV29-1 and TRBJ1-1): SAVISQKPSRDICQRGTSLTIQCQVDSQVTMMFWYRQQPGQSLTLIATANQGSEATYESGFVIDKFPISRPNLTFSTLTVSNMSPEDSSIYLCSVGKGANTEAFFGQGTRLTVV.

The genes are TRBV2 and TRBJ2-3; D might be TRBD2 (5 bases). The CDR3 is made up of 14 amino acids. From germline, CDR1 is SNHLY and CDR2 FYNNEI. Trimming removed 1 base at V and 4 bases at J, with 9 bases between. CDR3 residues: CASSEGGGADTQYF. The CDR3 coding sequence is TGTGCCAGCAGTGAAGGAGGAGGCGCAGATACGCAGTATTTT.